What follows are 17 T cell receptor beta chains derived from one specimen sequenced in a study of breast tumors, draining lymph nodes, adjacent tissues. Samples came from axillary lymph nodes draining the breast cancer. TCRdb analysed the multiplex PCR reads with MiXCR anew, one entry per CDR3 protein. The sample records about 150,000 distinct CDR3 sequences, approximately 20% being singletons. Sequencing was carried out using axillary lymph node tissue. Receptors were obtained from a female donor with breast cancer. Some clones in this sample may be carry-over from other donors' samples.

This clonotype was picked up a small number of times. The chain employs TRBV18 and TRBJ2-1; 9 bases are a match to TRBD1. There are 14 residues in the CDR3. Germline-derived CDR1 and CDR2 are KGHSH and LQKENI. The junction had 5 bases not matched to a gene; V was cut back by 2 bases and J by 9 bases. The CDR3 sequence: CASSPGTGRGEQFF. The CDR3 bases are TGTGCCAGCTCACCAGGGACAGGGAGGGGTGAGCAGTTCTTC.

This clonotype appeared many times. The chain links TRBV11-3 to TRBJ2-1; tentatively, D is TRBD1 or TRBD2 (5 bases each). This CDR3 contains 13 residues. Germline V CDR1 and CDR2: SGHNT, YENEEA. V lost 1 base and J 6 bases, leaving 7 bases between the germline ends. The CDR3 coding sequence is TGTGCCAGCAGCTTAGGGGGGACCAATGAGCAGTTCTTC. It yields the protein CASSLGGTNEQFF.

V usage is TRBV3-1 and J usage is TRBJ1-2; a possible D gene is TRBD1 (5 bases). Germline V gene lookup returns CDR1 LGHDT and CDR2 YNNKEL (reference sequence). The CDR3 sequence is 19 residues long. With 1 base removed from V and 1 base from J, the gap between germline ends came to 22 bases. The DNA of the CDR3 is TGTGCCAGCAGCCAAGGAGGCCGCGACAGCCACACAAGTAACTATGGCTACACCTTC. It translates to CASSQGGRDSHTSNYGYTF.

The table lists this clonotype with many counts. The rearrangement links TRBV11-2 to TRBJ2-7; D call uncertain. Germline CDR1 is SGHAT and CDR2 is FQNNGV. The CDR3 contains 13 residues. V shed 0 bases and J shed 12 bases, with 15 bases lying between them. The DNA for the CDR3 is TGTGCCAGCAGCTTAGATCGGTCGGATGCGCGGTACTTC. The encoded protein is CASSLDRSDARYF.

There are a few counts of this clonotype. The CDR3 ends on some other residue instead of the conserved phenylalanine or tryptophan, so this is likely a read error. V and J are TRBV9 and TRBJ2-3, with no clear D. The ends were cut back, 0 bases at V and 2 bases at J, with 10 bases in the middle. This CDR3 region has 15 residues. Germline V gene data show CDR1 as SGDLS and CDR2 as YYNGEE. This CDR3 reads CASSVAWRATDTQYL. In nucleotides, the CDR3 is TGTGCCAGCAGCGTAGCCTGGCGAGCCACAGATACGCAGTATCTT.

This clonotype was observed many times. The V and J genes are TRBV19 and TRBJ1-2, with TRBD1 matching over 12 bases. The V gene end was trimmed by 7 bases and the J gene end by 8 bases; junction bases not matched to a gene: 14. The CDR3 length is 16 residues. The germline V gene has CDR1 LNHDA and CDR2 SQIVND (reference sequence). CDR3 sequence (DNA): TGTGCCAGTAACAGCCCGGGACAGGGGGCGAGGTGGGGCTACACCTTC. Translated: CASNSPGQGARWGYTF.

This clonotype was seen repeatedly, ten times or more. The genes are TRBV20-1 and TRBJ2-5, with D maybe TRBD1 (6 bases). V lost 3 bases to trimming and J lost 2 bases, with 16 bases between them. The CDR3 covers 15 residues. Germline lookup yields CDR1 DFQATT and CDR2 SNEGSKA (reference sequence). CDR3 DNA: TGCAGTGCTAGTGGGGGCAGGGACAAACAAGAGACCCAGTACTTC. This codes for CSASGGRDKQETQYF.

The rearrangement joins TRBV7-2 to TRBJ2-5, with D uncertain. From germline, CDR1 is SGHTA and CDR2 FQGNSA. This CDR3 is built from 13 residues. Trimming removed 5 bases from V and 5 bases from J, with 12 bases in between. The CDR3 is CASSVSWSETQYF. CDR3 nucleotide sequence: TGTGCCAGCAGCGTTAGTTGGAGCGAGACCCAGTACTTC.

This clonotype was seen many times. The genes are TRBV7-9 and TRBJ2-7; D tentatively reads TRBD1 or TRBD2 (7 bases each). Per the germline V gene, CDR1 is SEHNR and CDR2 is FQNEAQ (reference sequence). V was clipped by 5 bases and J by 6 bases, with 20 bases between them. The CDR3 has 15 residues. Here the CDR3 reads CASSPRGGGRIEQYF. The DNA of the CDR3 is TGTGCCAGCAGCCCCCGGGGAGGGGGCAGGATCGAGCAGTACTTC.

The table lists this clonotype with many counts. V is TRBV20-1 and J is TRBJ1-6; D is undetermined. CDR3 size: 15 residues. CDR1 and CDR2 (germline): DFQATT, SNEGSKA (reference sequence). The germline V and J ends were trimmed by 0 bases and 0 bases, with 6 bases remaining between them. The CDR3 reads CSARETSSYNSPLHF. The CDR3 DNA is TGCAGTGCTAGAGAAACCAGCTCCTATAATTCACCCCTCCACTTT.

This clonotype occurred many times. This chain joins TRBV6-2 or TRBV6-3 and TRBJ2-7; D uncertain. Germline lookup yields CDR1 MNHEY and CDR2 SVGEGT. The CDR3 length is 11 residues. V lost 6 bases and J lost 4, with 7 bases in between. The CDR3 DNA reads TGTGCCAGCAGCTCCAGGTACGAGCAGTACTTC. It translates to CASSSRYEQYF.

This clonotype was detected only a few times. J is TRBJ1-5 and V is TRBV18; tentatively, D is TRBD1 (6 bases). The germline gives CDR1 KGHSH, CDR2 LQKENI. The germline V and J ends were trimmed by 6 bases and 4 bases, with 10 bases remaining between them. This CDR3 comprises 13 residues. In nucleotides, the CDR3 is TGTGCCAGCTCGCCGGGGGCAAATCAGCCCCAGCATTTT. Translated, it gives CASSPGANQPQHF.

The chain uses TRBV7-2 and TRBJ2-7, with 7 bases identical to TRBD1. Germline V gene data show CDR1 as SGHTA and CDR2 as FQGNSA. This CDR3 spans 15 amino acids. V shed 5 bases and J 0 bases; nucleotides not matched to a gene: 7. CDR3 sequence: CASSPRDSYSYEQYF. The CDR3 region has the DNA TGTGCCAGCAGCCCCAGGGACAGTTACTCCTACGAGCAGTACTTC.

The table lists this clonotype with a few counts. The gene calls are TRBV20-1 and TRBJ2-4, with D perhaps matching TRBD2 (6 bases). Trimming cost V 0 bases and J 10 bases, with 31 bases left between them. Germline V CDR1 and CDR2: DFQATT, SNEGSKA (reference sequence). This CDR3 spans 19 amino acids. The DNA for the CDR3 is TGCAGTGCTAGAGAATTAGGGATTCGATTGACGGAGGGGAGAGGAATTCAGTACTTC. Amino acid sequence: CSARELGIRLTEGRGIQYF.

This clonotype was counted ten times or more. V gene TRBV15 combines with J gene TRBJ2-7, with 13 bases lining up with TRBD2. The CDR3 runs 14 residues. The ends lost 6 bases at V and 4 bases at J; junction bases unmatched: 3. Germline V gene lookup returns CDR1 LNHNV and CDR2 YYDKDF (reference sequence). CDR3 amino acids: CATRRTSGGYEQYF. The CDR3, as DNA: TGTGCCACCAGGAGGACTAGCGGGGGATACGAGCAGTACTTC.

This clonotype was counted at least ten times. The J gene is TRBJ2-2, the V gene TRBV27; a possible D gene is TRBD2 (6 bases). There are 15 residues in the CDR3. The germline gives CDR1 MNHEY, CDR2 SMNVEV (reference sequence). Trimming stripped 2 bases from V and 3 bases from J, with 10 bases between. The CDR3 sequence is CASSLRGFDTGELFF. The CDR3 region has the DNA TGTGCCAGCAGTTTACGGGGGTTCGACACCGGGGAGCTGTTTTTT.

This clonotype was seen repeatedly, ten times or more. This sequence joins TRBV30 and TRBJ2-7; D remains ambiguous. The CDR3 extends over 15 amino acids. The V end was cut by 0 bases, the J end by 2 bases, with 14 bases between. Germline V gives CDR1 GTSNPN, CDR2 SVGIG (reference sequence). CDR3 sequence: CAWSVVGKSTYEQYF. CDR3 bases: TGTGCCTGGAGTGTGGTAGGGAAGTCCACCTACGAGCAGTACTTC. Combining the CDR3 with reference TRBV30 and TRBJ2-7 gives the whole variable domain SQTIHQWPATLVQPVGSPLSLECTVEGTSNPNLYWYRQAAGRGLQLLFYSVGIGQISSEVPQNLSASRPQDRQFILSSKKLLLSDSGFYLCAWSVVGKSTYEQYFGPGTRLTVT.